The 8 T cell receptor beta chains presented below share a single source sample, sequenced in a study of cytomegalovirus exposure and HLA in healthy donors. The PCR made use of 60 Vbeta and 13 Jbeta primers. Some clones are missing from TCRdb's copy, which holds only in-frame ones; the method was immunoSEQ multiplex PCR. The sample comprises around 150,000 clones, approximately 65% of which are singletons, and 6.5% rests with the top ten. The material sequenced was PBMCs. The receptor set was obtained from a woman aged 55-69 years in good health and CMV-seronegative.

The V call is TRBV18, the J call TRBJ1-6; D is unclear. The V and J ends lost 3 bases and 10 bases respectively, with 10 bases between them. The CDR3 has 13 residues. CDR1 and CDR2 from the germline V gene are KGHSH and LQKENI. CDR3 sequence reads: CASSPQQVSPLHF. DNA for the CDR3: TGTGCCAGCTCACCGCAACAAGTCTCACCCCTCCACTTT.

Concerning this clone: At one end the junction does not follow the germline gene, possibly because of a read error. The rearrangement links TRBV25-1 to TRBJ2-7; 7 bases are shared with TRBD1. Germline assignment: CDR1 MGHDK and CDR2 SYGVNS. The CDR3 extends over 12 amino acids. The CDR3 DNA reads TGTGCCAGCGGGGACAGACCCTACAAGCAGTACTTC. Its translation: CASGDRPYKQYF.

This rearrangement joins TRBV15 to TRBJ2-7; D perhaps matches TRBD1 (6 bases). Looked up from germline, CDR1 is LNHNV and CDR2 is YYDKDF (reference sequence). V was pared by 5 bases and J by 1 base, with 15 bases between. The length of the CDR3 is 15 residues. CDR3 protein: CATSANTGPSYEQYF. The CDR3 nucleotides read TGTGCCACCAGCGCAAATACAGGGCCATCCTACGAGCAGTACTTC.

This rearrangement joins TRBV5-4 to TRBJ2-3; D unresolved. From germline, CDR1 is SGHNT and CDR2 YYREEE (reference sequence). The V end lost 0 bases, the J end lost 3 bases, and 14 bases lay between the germline ends. CDR3 length: 16 residues. The CDR3 DNA is TGTGCCAGCAGCTTGGGTCCTGGAGACCGTACAGATACGCAGTATTTT. This sequence encodes CASSLGPGDRTDTQYF.

The genes are TRBV5-1 and TRBJ2-2; 9 bases are a match to TRBD2. Germline V gene data show CDR1 as SGHRS and CDR2 as YFSETQ. The CDR3 totals 15 residues. After removal of 3 bases from V and 6 bases from J, the junction contained 6 bases not matched to a gene. The CDR3 nucleotides read TGCGCCAGCAGCTCTTTAGCGGGAGTGGCCGGGGAGCTGTTTTTT. This translates into CASSSLAGVAGELFF.

This clone was counted between two and nine times. The chain recombines TRBV19 with TRBJ2-5, with TRBD2 matching over 9 bases. CDR3 length: 15 amino acids. J gave up 1 base and V 5 bases, and 5 bases lay outside the gene matches. Germline-derived CDR1 and CDR2 are LNHDA and SQIVND (reference sequence). Here the CDR3 reads CASSGGLASQETQYF. The CDR3 coding sequence is TGTGCCAGTAGTGGGGGACTAGCATCCCAAGAGACCCAGTACTTC.

With respect to this clone: The same CDR3 can be traced to other DNA sequences in this sample. The chain is built from TRBV11-2 and TRBJ1-6; TRBD1 aligns across 8 bases. Germline-derived CDR1 and CDR2 are SGHAT and FQNNGV. V lost 1 base to trimming and J lost 7 bases; unmatched junction nucleotides: 3. The CDR3 extends over 15 amino acids. CDR3 coding DNA: TGTGCCAGCAGCTTAGCAGGGGGCGGGAATTCACCCCTCCACTTT. Its protein product is CASSLAGGGNSPLHF.

This clone was counted a few times. The CDR3: CATSRNPGTGYNEQFF. The CDR3 nucleotides are TGTGCCACCAGCAGAAACCCTGGGACAGGGTACAATGAGCAGTTCTTC. The V and J genes are TRBV15 and TRBJ2-1, with TRBD1 matching over 9 bases. Trimming at V came to 2 bases and at J to 4 bases, leaving 6 bases not matched to a gene. Germline CDR1 and CDR2: LNHNV and YYDKDF (reference sequence). This CDR3 comprises 16 residues.